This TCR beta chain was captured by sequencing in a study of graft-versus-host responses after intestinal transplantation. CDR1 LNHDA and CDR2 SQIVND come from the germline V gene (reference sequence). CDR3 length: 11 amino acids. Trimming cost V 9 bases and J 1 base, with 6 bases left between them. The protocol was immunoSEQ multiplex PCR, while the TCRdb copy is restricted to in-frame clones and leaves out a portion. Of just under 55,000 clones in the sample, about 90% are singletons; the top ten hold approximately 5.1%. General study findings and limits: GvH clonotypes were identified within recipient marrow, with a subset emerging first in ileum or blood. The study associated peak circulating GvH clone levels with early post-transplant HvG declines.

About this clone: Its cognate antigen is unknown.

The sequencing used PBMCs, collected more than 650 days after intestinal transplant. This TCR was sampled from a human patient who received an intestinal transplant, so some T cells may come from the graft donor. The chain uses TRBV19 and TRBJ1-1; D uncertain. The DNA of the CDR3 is TGTGCCAGCCAGAAGAACACTGAAGCTTTCTTT. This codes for CASQKNTEAFF.